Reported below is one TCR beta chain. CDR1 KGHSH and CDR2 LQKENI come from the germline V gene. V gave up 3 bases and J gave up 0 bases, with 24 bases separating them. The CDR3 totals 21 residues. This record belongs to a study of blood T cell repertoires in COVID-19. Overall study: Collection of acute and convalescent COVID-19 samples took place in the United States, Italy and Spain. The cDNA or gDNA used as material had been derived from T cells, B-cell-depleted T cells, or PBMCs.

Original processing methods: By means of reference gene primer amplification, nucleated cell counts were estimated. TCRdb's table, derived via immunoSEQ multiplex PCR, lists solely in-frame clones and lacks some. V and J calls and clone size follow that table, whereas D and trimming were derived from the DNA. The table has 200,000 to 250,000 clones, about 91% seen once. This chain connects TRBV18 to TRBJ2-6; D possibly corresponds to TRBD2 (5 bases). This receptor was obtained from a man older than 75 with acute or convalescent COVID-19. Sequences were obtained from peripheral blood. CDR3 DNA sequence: TGTGCCAGCTCACCCCTCGGATCGGGGAGCCCTACGATCTCTGGGGCCAACGTCCTGACTTTC. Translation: CASSPLGSGSPTISGANVLTF.